Sequencing of this T cell receptor (beta chain) was carried out in a study of cytomegalovirus exposure and HLA in healthy donors. Findings and caveats of the study: Clonal expansion was found to be greater in HLA-associated TCR beta chains than in equally common others in a later analysis. According to reports, the classifier identified cytomegalovirus status with high specificity and sensitivity.

Germline loops: CDR1 SEHNR, CDR2 FQNEAQ (reference sequence). This CDR3 region has 15 residues. Trimming took 5 bases from V and 2 from J, leaving 14 bases between them. The PCR ran on 60 Vbeta and 13 Jbeta primers. Sequencing used immunoSEQ multiplex PCR; TCRdb keeps in-frame clones, though not all of them. The sample holds some 86,000 clones, roughly 77% seen once. Notes on this clone: Antigen unknown.

The chain joins TRBV7-9 to TRBJ2-3; the D gene is possibly TRBD1 (5 bases). The TCR originated in a woman between 35 and 50 years old in good health and CMV-seropositive. The sequencing input was PBMCs. The chain's CDR3 is CASSQQDSSTDTQYF. The DNA for the CDR3 is TGTGCCAGCAGCCAACAAGACAGTTCCACAGATACGCAGTATTTT. Variable domain in full (rest from reference TRBV7-9 and TRBJ2-3): DTGVSQNPRHKITKRGQNVTFRCDPISEHNRLYWYRQTLGQGPEFLTYFQNEAQLEKSRLLSDRFSAERPKGSFSTLEIQRTEQGDSAMYLCASSQQDSSTDTQYFGPGTRLTVL.